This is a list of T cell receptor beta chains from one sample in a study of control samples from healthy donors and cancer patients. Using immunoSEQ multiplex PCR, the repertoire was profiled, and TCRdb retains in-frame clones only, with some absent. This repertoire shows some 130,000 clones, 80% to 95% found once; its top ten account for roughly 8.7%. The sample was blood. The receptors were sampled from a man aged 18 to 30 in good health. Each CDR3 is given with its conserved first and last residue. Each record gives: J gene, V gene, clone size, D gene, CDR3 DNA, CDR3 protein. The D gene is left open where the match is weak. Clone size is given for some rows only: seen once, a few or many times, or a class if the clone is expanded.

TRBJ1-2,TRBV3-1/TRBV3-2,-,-,TGTGCCAGCAGCCAAGACCCCGCGGCTAACTATGGCTACACCTTC,CASSQDPAANYGYTF
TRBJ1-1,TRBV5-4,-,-,TGTGCCAGCAGCTTAGAGTGGGTGAACACTGAAGCTTTCTTT,CASSLEWVNTEAFF
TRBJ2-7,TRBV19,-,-,TGTGCCAGTAGTACAAAGACGGACAGCTCCTACGAGCAGTACTTC,CASSTKTDSSYEQYF
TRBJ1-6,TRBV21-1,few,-,TGTGCCAGCAGCAAACAACCCACAGGGCCCTATAATTCACCCCTCCACTTT,CASSKQPTGPYNSPLHF
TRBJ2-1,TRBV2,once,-,TGTGCCAGCAGTGAAGCCTTCGGGACGGCCTTCTTC,CASSEAFGTAFF
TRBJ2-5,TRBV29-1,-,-,TGCAGCGTTGACAGGGTATTGGGAGAGACCCAGTACTTC,CSVDRVLGETQYF
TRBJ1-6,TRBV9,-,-,TGTGCCAGCAGCGAGAGACTAAGCTCCTATAATTCACCCCTCCACTTT,CASSERLSSYNSPLHF
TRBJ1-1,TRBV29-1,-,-,TGCAGCGTTGACAGGCAGTCGAACACTGAAGCTTTCTTT,CSVDRQSNTEAFF
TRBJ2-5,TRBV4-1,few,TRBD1,TGCGCCAGCGCCACTGGACAGGGTTGGGAGACCCAGTACTTC,CASATGQGWETQYF
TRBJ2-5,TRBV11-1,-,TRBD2,TGTGCCAGCAGCTTACAAAGCGGGGTTTACCAAGAGACCCAGTACTTC,CASSLQSGVYQETQYF
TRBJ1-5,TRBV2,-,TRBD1,TGTGCCAGCAGTAAGGGGGCCTACAATCAGCCCCAGCATTTT,CASSKGAYNQPQHF
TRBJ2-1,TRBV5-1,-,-,TGCGCCAGCCCGGACTCCTACAATGAGCAGTTCTTC,CASPDSYNEQFF
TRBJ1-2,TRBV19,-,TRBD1,TGTGCCAGTAGTATCCTCAGGGGACAGTATGGCTACACCTTC,CASSILRGQYGYTF
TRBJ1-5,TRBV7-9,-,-,TGTGCCAGCAGCTGGGGAGTTGGGGATCAGCCCCAGCATTTT,CASSWGVGDQPQHF
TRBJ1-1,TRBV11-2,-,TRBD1,TGTGCCAGCAGCTCTAGGACAGGGGGATGGACTGAAGCTTTCTTT,CASSSRTGGWTEAFF
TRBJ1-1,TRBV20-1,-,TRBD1,TGCAGTGCTAGTCGGGAGGGGGCGGACACTGAAGCTTTCTTT,CSASREGADTEAFF
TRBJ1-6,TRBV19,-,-,TGTGCCAGTAGTCTTCCTGGGAGCTCCTATAATTCACCCCTCCACTTT,CASSLPGSSYNSPLHF
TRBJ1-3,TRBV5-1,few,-,TGCGCCAGCAGCTTGGACGCGGGGCGAGGAAACACCATATATTTT,CASSLDAGRGNTIYF
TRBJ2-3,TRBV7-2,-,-,TGTGCCAGCAGCTTAGAACTGGCAGGGGCAGATACGCAGTATTTT,CASSLELAGADTQYF
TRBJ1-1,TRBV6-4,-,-,TGTGCCAGCAGTGACGCTGACGGTGAAGCTTTCTTT,CASSDADGEAFF
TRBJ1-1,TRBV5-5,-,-,TGTGCCAGCAGCTTGGCCCGGAAGAACACTGAAGCTTTCTTT,CASSLARKNTEAFF
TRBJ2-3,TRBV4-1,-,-,TGCGCCAGCAGCCAAGAAATGAGGGAGCGGTATTTT,CASSQEMRERYF
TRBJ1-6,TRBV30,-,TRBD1,TGTGCCTGGGGGGCAGGGGGATTTTTGAATTCACCCCTCCACTTT,CAWGAGGFLNSPLHF
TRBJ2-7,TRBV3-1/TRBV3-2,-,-,TGTGCCAGCAGCCAAGCTAGTTACGAGCAGTACTTC,CASSQASYEQYF
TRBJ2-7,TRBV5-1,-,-,TGCGCCAGCAGCTTCGGACAGTCCTACGAGCAGTACTTC,CASSFGQSYEQYF
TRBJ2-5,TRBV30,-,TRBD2,TGTGCCTGGAACCATTTAGCGGGAGAGACCCAGTACTTC,CAWNHLAGETQYF
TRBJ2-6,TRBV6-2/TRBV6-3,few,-,TGTGCCAGCAGTGCGAGGGGGACCGGGGCCAACGTCCTGACTTTC,CASSARGTGANVLTF
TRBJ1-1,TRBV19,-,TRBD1,TGTGCCAGTAGTATAGATCACCACAGGGGCAACACTGAAGCTTTCTTT,CASSIDHHRGNTEAFF
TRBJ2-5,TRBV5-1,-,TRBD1,TGCGCCAGCAGCTTGGACGGGACAGGGGGTGAGACCCAGTACTTC,CASSLDGTGGETQYF
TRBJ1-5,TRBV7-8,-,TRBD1,TGTGCCAGCAGCTTGCCGGGACAGGGGGATCAGCCCCAGCATTTT,CASSLPGQGDQPQHF
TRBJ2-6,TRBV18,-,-,TGTGCCAGCTCACTTGATTATGTCGTCCTGACTTTC,CASSLDYVVLTF
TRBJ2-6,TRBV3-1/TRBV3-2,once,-,TGTGCCAGCAGCCAAAGTCAGGGGCAAAAGCACTCTGGGGCCAACGTCCTGACTTTC,CASSQSQGQKHSGANVLTF
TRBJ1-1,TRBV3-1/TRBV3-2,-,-,TGTGCCAGCAGCCAGGGGGTCACTGAAGCTTTCTTT,CASSQGVTEAFF
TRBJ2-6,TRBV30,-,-,TGTGCCTGGAGTATGAGGCTTAAGAACGGCTGGGCCAACGTCCTGACTTTC,CAWSMRLKNGWANVLTF
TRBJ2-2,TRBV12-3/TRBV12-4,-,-,TGTGCCAGCAGTTTCCCTACCGGGGAGCTGTTTTTT,CASSFPTGELFF
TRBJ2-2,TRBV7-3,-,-,TGTGCCAGCAGCCCAGGGTTGACCGGGGAGCTGTTTTTT,CASSPGLTGELFF
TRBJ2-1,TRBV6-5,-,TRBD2,TGTGCCAGCAGTTGGGGACTAGCGGGTAGAAATGAGCAGTTCTTC,CASSWGLAGRNEQFF
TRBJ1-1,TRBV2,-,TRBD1,TGTGCCAGCAGTGACCCGGGACAGGGGGCTGAGGAAACTTTCTTT,CASSDPGQGAEETFF
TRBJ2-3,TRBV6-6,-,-,TGTGCCAGCAGTTACATAGCTGATTACACAGATACGCAGTATTTT,CASSYIADYTDTQYF
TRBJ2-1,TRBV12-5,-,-,TGTGCTAGTGGTTTGATGGACGGCACTGAGCAGTTCTTC,CASGLMDGTEQFF
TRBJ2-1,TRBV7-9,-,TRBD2,TGTGCCAGCAGCTTTGAGCGGGGGCGCGGCAATGAGCAGTTCTTC,CASSFERGRGNEQFF
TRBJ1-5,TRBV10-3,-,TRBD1,TGTGCCATCACGCCAGGGGGAGACCAGCCCCAGCATTTT,CAITPGGDQPQHF
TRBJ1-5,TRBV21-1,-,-,TGTGCCAGCAGCCCCGTTCCCGCGGGCCATCAGCCCCAGCATTTT,CASSPVPAGHQPQHF
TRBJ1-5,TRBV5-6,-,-,TGTGCCAGCAGGGATCAGGGAAAGGCCTTGTATTTT,CASRDQGKALYF
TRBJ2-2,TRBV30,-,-,TGTGCCTGGTCGGTCACCGGGGAGCTGTTTTTT,CAWSVTGELFF
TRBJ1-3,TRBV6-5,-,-,TGTGCCAGCAGTAAGACGGTCTCTGGAAACACCATATATTTT,CASSKTVSGNTIYF
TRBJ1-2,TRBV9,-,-,TGTGCCAGCAGCGTAGTGGATGGCTACACCTTC,CASSVVDGYTF
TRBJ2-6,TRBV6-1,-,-,TGTGCCAGCCAACGAATACTCGGGGCCAACGTCCTGACTTTC,CASQRILGANVLTF
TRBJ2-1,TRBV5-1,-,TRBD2,TGCGCCAGCAGCCCGGGGGGAAGCTCCTACAATGAGCAGTTCTTC,CASSPGGSSYNEQFF
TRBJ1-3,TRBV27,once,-,TGTGCCAGCAGCGCGGGGGGGGGAAACACCATATATTTT,CASSAGGGNTIYF